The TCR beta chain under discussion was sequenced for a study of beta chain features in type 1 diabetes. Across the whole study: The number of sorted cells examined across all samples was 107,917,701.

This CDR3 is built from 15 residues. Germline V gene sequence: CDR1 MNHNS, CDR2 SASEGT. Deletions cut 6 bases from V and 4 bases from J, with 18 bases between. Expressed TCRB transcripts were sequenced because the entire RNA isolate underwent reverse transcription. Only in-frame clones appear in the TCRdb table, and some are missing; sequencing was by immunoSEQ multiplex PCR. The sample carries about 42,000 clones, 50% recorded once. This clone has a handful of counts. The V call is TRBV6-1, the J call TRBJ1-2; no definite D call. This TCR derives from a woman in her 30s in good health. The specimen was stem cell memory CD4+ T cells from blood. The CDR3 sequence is CASSWAAKVVYGYTF. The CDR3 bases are TGTGCCAGCAGCTGGGCCGCAAAGGTCGTCTATGGCTACACCTTC.